The 9 T cell receptor beta chains below were found in one sample sequenced in a study of shared clonotypes between healthy human individuals. The table came from immunoSEQ multiplex PCR; TCRdb's copy has only in-frame clones and leaves some out. The data contain around 700,000 clones, about two thirds of them singletons. Sequencing was carried out using memory CD4+ T cells sorted from blood. The subset: CD45RA-negative fraction. Every receptor here comes from a woman under 40 in good health.

The V and J genes are TRBV18 and TRBJ2-2; D is ambiguous. CDR1 and CDR2 (germline): KGHSH, LQKENI. The V and J ends lost 1 base and 0 bases respectively, with 6 bases between them. The length of the CDR3 is 15 residues. CDR3 sequence reads: CASSPQGTNTGELFF. The CDR3 DNA is TGTGCCAGCTCACCACAGGGAACGAACACCGGGGAGCTGTTTTTT.

The sample holds a few counts of this clone. V and J are TRBV30 and TRBJ2-3; TRBD2 aligns across 8 bases. Trimming at V came to 0 bases and at J to 2 bases, leaving 7 bases not matched to a gene. The CDR3 has 16 amino acids. Germline V CDR1 and CDR2: GTSNPN, SVGIG (reference sequence). CDR3 residues: CAWSVKGLASTDTQYF. DNA for the CDR3: TGTGCCTGGAGTGTAAAAGGACTAGCCTCCACAGATACGCAGTATTTT.

This chain uses TRBV7-9 with TRBJ1-4, with D possibly TRBD1 on 6 matching bases. CDR3 size: 14 residues. Trimming shortened V by 3 bases and J by 4 bases, and 9 bases separated the two germline ends. From germline, CDR1 is SEHNR and CDR2 FQNEAQ (reference sequence). The CDR3, as DNA: TGTGCCAGCAGCTTGACAGGAAATAATGAAAAACTGTTTTTT. It is translated as CASSLTGNNEKLFF. The whole variable domain, remainder taken from reference TRBV7-9 and TRBJ1-4, is DTGVSQNPRHKITKRGQNVTFRCDPISEHNRLYWYRQTLGQGPEFLTYFQNEAQLEKSRLLSDRFSAERPKGSFSTLEIQRTEQGDSAMYLCASSLTGNNEKLFFGSGTQLSVL.

The chain joins TRBV19 to TRBJ2-2; 14 positions agree with TRBD2. V lost 6 bases, J lost 1 base, and 10 bases stayed unmatched. The germline V gene encodes CDR1 LNHDA and CDR2 SQIVND (reference sequence). This CDR3 spans 19 amino acids. The CDR3 coding sequence is TGTGCCAGTAGGACCCCGGGACTAGCGGGGGAGAAGAACACCGGGGAGCTGTTTTTT. Its protein product is CASRTPGLAGEKNTGELFF.

With respect to this clone: This sample includes further DNA sequences coding for the same CDR3. V gene TRBV5-1 combines with J gene TRBJ1-4, with 7 positions matching TRBD1. J was trimmed by 8 bases and V by 4 bases; bases with no gene match: 8. This CDR3 is built from 14 residues. Germline V gene lookup returns CDR1 SGHRS and CDR2 YFSETQ. For the CDR3, the DNA is TGCGCCAGCAGCCCCGGACAGGAAGGAGAAAAACTGTTTTTT. Its translation is CASSPGQEGEKLFF.

This clone occurred a few times. V usage is TRBV15 and J usage is TRBJ1-1; a possible D gene is TRBD1 (5 bases). V gave up 0 bases and J gave up 1 base, with 21 bases separating them. Germline assignment: CDR1 LNHNV and CDR2 YYDKDF (reference sequence). This CDR3 region has 19 residues. As DNA, the CDR3 is TGTGCCACCAGCAGAGATAACAGGAGTCGGCGACGGACGAACACTGAAGCTTTCTTT. The encoded protein is CATSRDNRSRRRTNTEAFF.

This clone was counted ten times or more. The chain couples TRBV2 to TRBJ2-2; 8 nucleotides line up with TRBD2. This CDR3 is built from 13 residues. Germline V gene sequence: CDR1 SNHLY, CDR2 FYNNEI. This chain's CDR3 is CAEREKDTGELFF. The CDR3 region has the DNA TGTGCTGAGCGGGAGAAAGACACCGGGGAGCTGTTTTTT.

In regard to this clone: This sample also contains other DNA sequences that code for the same CDR3. V gene TRBV28 combines with J gene TRBJ1-1, with 7 bases fitting TRBD1. J gave up 0 bases and V 3 bases, and 4 bases lay outside the gene matches. The CDR3 spans 15 residues. Germline V gene lookup returns CDR1 MDHEN and CDR2 SYDVKM. The CDR3 loop reads CASSFQTGMNTEAFF. In DNA form, the CDR3 reads TGTGCCAGCAGTTTTCAGACAGGGATGAACACTGAAGCTTTCTTT. Together with reference TRBV28 and TRBJ1-1, the CDR3 gives the full variable domain: DVKVTQSSRYLVKRTGEKVFLECVQDMDHENMFWYRQDPGLGLRLIYFSYDVKMKEKGDIPEGYSVSREKKERFSLILESASTNQTSMYLCASSFQTGMNTEAFFGQGTRLTVV.

The count of this clone is one. The chain couples TRBV7-3 to TRBJ2-1; TRBD2 matches 11 bases. The CDR3 runs 16 residues. Germline loops: CDR1 SGHTA, CDR2 FQGTGA. The V segment lost 5 bases and the J segment 6 bases; nucleotides outside the gene matches: 9. The CDR3 loop reads CASSPNTGTSGNEQFF. CDR3 sequence (DNA): TGTGCCAGCAGCCCCAATACCGGGACTAGCGGCAATGAGCAGTTCTTC. Based on the CDR3 plus reference TRBV7-3 and TRBJ2-1, the full variable domain is GAGVSQTPSNKVTEKGKYVELRCDPISGHTALYWYRQSLGQGPEFLIYFQGTGAADDSGLPNDRFFAVRPEGSVSTLKIQRTERGDSAVYLCASSPNTGTSGNEQFFGPGTRLTVL.